This T cell receptor (beta chain) was recorded in a study of blood T cells in healthy people across ages. Study-level points and caveats: Estimates based on one million T cells were treated as lower bounds. Possibly confounding the expanded clonotype changes was the fact that donor CMV status was unknown.

With V trimmed by 4 bases and J by 4 bases, 9 bases remained unmatched. The CDR3 covers 16 residues. Per germline, CDR1 SEHNR and CDR2 FQNEAQ (reference sequence). It was with a sample-barcoded 5' primer and a J-beta primer mix that a second PCR of about 6 to 11 cycles was run. TCRdb reanalysed the 5' RACE reads using MiXCR and keeps one entry per CDR3 protein. The data contain roughly 800,000 distinct CDR3 sequences, under 40% of them seen just once; the ten biggest clones take up 13%. Investigators took around 11 milliliters of peripheral blood from every donor. Samples had at least 6.5 million PBMCs isolated from them. As concerns this clonotype: The antigen is undetermined.

V and J are TRBV7-9 and TRBJ2-2, with 7 bases fitting TRBD1. The sequence derives from a man younger than 35 in good health. The sample comprised blood. The CDR3 loop reads CASSYGQVVATGELFF. The CDR3 bases are TGTGCCAGCAGCTACGGACAGGTCGTGGCCACCGGGGAGCTGTTTTTT.